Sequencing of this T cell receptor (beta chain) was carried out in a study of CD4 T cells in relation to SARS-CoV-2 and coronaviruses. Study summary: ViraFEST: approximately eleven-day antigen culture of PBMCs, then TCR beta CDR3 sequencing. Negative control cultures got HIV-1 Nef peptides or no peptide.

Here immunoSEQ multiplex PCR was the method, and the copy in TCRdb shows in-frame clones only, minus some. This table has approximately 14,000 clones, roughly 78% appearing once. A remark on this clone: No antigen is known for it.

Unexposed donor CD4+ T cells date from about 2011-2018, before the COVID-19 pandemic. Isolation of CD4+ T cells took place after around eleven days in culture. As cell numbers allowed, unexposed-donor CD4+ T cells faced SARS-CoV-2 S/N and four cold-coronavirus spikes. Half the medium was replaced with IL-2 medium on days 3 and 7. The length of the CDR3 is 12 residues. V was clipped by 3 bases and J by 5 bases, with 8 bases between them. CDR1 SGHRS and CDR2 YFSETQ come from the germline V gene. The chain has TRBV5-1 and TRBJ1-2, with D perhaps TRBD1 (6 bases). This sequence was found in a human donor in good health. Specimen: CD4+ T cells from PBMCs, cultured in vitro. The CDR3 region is CASSYQGYGYTF. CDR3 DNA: TGCGCCAGCAGCTATCAGGGGTATGGCTACACCTTC.